This T cell receptor beta chain was identified in a study of shared clonotypes between healthy human individuals. In its sample, this clone was seen once. The protocol was immunoSEQ multiplex PCR, while the TCRdb copy is restricted to in-frame clones and leaves out a portion. Here the sample spans more than 1 million clones, around three quarters being singletons. V lost 7 bases and J lost 10, with 8 bases in between. The length of the CDR3 is 10 residues. Per the germline V gene, CDR1 is MDHEN and CDR2 is SYDVKM. This clonotype originated in a man younger than 35 in good health. Some clones in this sample may be carry-over from other donors' samples. The specimen sequenced was memory CD4+ T cells from PBMCs. Subset noted: CD45RA-negative fraction. The chain is built from TRBV28 and TRBJ2-1; D is uncertain. The CDR3 is CASTGREQFF. Here the CDR3 DNA reads TGTGCCAGCACGGGTCGAGAGCAGTTCTTC.